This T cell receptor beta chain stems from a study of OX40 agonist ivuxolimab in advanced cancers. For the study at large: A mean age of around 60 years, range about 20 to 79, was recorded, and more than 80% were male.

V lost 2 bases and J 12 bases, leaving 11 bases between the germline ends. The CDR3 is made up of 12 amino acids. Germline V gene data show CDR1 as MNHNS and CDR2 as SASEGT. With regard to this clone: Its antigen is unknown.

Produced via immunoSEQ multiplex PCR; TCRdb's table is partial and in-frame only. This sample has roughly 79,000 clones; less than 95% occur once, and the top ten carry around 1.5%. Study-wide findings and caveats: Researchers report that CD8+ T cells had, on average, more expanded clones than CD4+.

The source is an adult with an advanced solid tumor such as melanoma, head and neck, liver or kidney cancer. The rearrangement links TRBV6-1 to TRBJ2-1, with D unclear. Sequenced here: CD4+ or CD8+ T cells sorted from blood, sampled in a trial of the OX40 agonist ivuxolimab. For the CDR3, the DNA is TGTGCCAGCAGTGAATTGGCGCGGTGGCAGTTCTTC. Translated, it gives CASSELARWQFF.